This T cell receptor (beta chain) is drawn from a study of blood T cell repertoires in COVID-19. On the study more broadly: Sites across the United States, Italy and Spain contributed samples from acute and convalescent COVID-19. Sources were T cells, B-cell-depleted T cells, or PBMCs; the material itself was cDNA or gDNA.

While infection was still active, Seattle patients were enrolled and then followed longitudinally. Authors' data handling: How many nucleated cells were present was estimated from reference gene primer amplification. Some clones are missing from TCRdb's copy, which holds only in-frame ones; the method was immunoSEQ multiplex PCR. Clone size and the V and J calls come from that table; the DNA yielded D and trimming. The sample includes some 240,000 clones, 85% to 90% of them seen just once. Trimming at V came to 5 bases and at J to 2 bases, leaving 11 bases not matched to a gene. The CDR3 is 16 residues long. CDR1 is MGHRA and CDR2 is YSYEKL in the germline V gene.

The sample consisted of peripheral blood. This TCR derives from a woman aged 60-70 years with COVID-19, enrolled during active disease. This sequence joins TRBV4-1 and TRBJ2-7; 8 nucleotides agree with TRBD1. The CDR3 here is CASSSSQGQGAYEQYF. For the CDR3, the DNA is TGCGCCAGCAGCTCCAGCCAAGGACAGGGCGCCTACGAGCAGTACTTC.